The 4 T cell receptor beta chains in this list originate from one sample, sequenced in a study of cytomegalovirus exposure and HLA in healthy donors. With 60 Vbeta and 13 Jbeta primers, the PCR was carried out. The assay was immunoSEQ multiplex PCR, and TCRdb's table has in-frame clones only and misses some. Among approximately 180,000 clones listed, 70% to 80% were seen once. Sequenced material: PBMCs. The receptors originated from a male donor in good health and CMV-seronegative.

The rearrangement joins TRBV5-1 to TRBJ1-5; 7 bases fit TRBD1. The CDR3 contains 18 residues. The trim removed 2 bases at V and 0 bases at J, leaving 11 bases unmatched. Germline CDR1 and CDR2: SGHRS and YFSETQ. The CDR3 region is CASSFRGRGVPSNQPQHF. In DNA, the CDR3 is TGCGCCAGCAGCTTCCGGGGCAGGGGGGTTCCTAGCAATCAGCCCCAGCATTTT.

The chain is built from TRBV5-6 and TRBJ2-3, with 8 bases aligning to TRBD2. Per germline, CDR1 SGHDT and CDR2 YYEEEE. The junction had 1 base not matched to a gene; V was cut back by 1 base and J by 6 bases. The CDR3 consists of 13 residues. The DNA for the CDR3 is TGTGCCAGCAGCTTGCGGGGGGGGGATACGCAGTATTTT. Residues: CASSLRGGDTQYF.

The gene calls are TRBV6-1 and TRBJ1-2, with no clear D. Per the germline V gene, CDR1 is MNHNS and CDR2 is SASEGT. V lost 3 bases to trimming and J lost 4 bases, with 6 bases between them. The CDR3 covers 12 residues. The DNA of the CDR3 is TGTGCCAGCAGTGAGTCTAGCTATGGCTACACCTTC. Protein: CASSESSYGYTF.

The J gene is TRBJ1-6, the V gene TRBV6-1, with 7 nucleotides matching TRBD1. CDR1 MNHNS and CDR2 SASEGT come from the germline V gene. The J segment lost 4 bases and the V segment lost 2 bases, leaving 14 bases of the junction unmatched. The CDR3 spans 19 residues. The CDR3 bases are TGTGCCAGCAGTGAACAAGGACAGGCCTCAACGGGGTATAATTCACCCCTCCACTTT. As protein: CASSEQGQASTGYNSPLHF.